This T cell receptor (beta chain) stems from a study of T cells in women clearing cervical HPV infection listed by TCRdb under 2018. At the level of the whole study: The cases were 20 to 25 women with histologically confirmed HPV16-related CIN3 or worse, and 2 of those women had invasive cancers. The 20 to 25 controls were women who cleared a single incident HPV16 infection within 12 months without developing precancer or cancer. Blood from cases was collected at the visit at which the lesion was first identified, whereas blood from controls was collected once infection was no longer detected. Among cases, blood sampling came a median of roughly 150 days after lesion detection, with an interquartile range of about 80 to 210 days. HLA typing was available for only a few women, so HLA type could not be excluded as a confounder. Nested within Costa Rica's Guanacaste HPV Natural History Study, an exploratory proof-of-principle case-control study compared TCR repertoires across cervical HPV16 outcomes. Cases and controls were matched on age within five years and on year of sample collection. Cases had a median age of about 34 years and controls had a median age of around 41, with no significant differences in baseline characteristics. In the parent cohort, 10,049 women aged 18 or older were enrolled in Guanacaste, Costa Rica, during about 1992 to 1994 and then followed for six to eight years. As quality controls, five blinded duplicates were added to each group, bringing the total to roughly 60 samples made up of 50 or so participants and 10 or so replicates.

General study outcomes and caveats: Because the number of T cells per sample was unknown, the richness differences could reflect varying T-cell content rather than repertoire biology. Cases had lower TRBV6-7 relative abundance than controls (0.11% versus 0.16%; Bonferroni P = 0.0008). Whether associations preceded infection or resulted from infection could not be shown with the cross-sectional design, and effector/memory subsets and HPV-specific T cells were not isolated. Cases were distinguished from controls with an estimated AUC of approximately 0.8 by random forest classifiers combining richness and V gene abundances. Significantly higher TCR repertoire richness was observed in CIN3+ cases than in controls across sequencing depths, whereas no difference in evenness was found.

CDR1 MNHEY and CDR2 SVGEGT are derived from the germline V gene. Compared with germline, V lacks 2 bases and J lacks 8 bases; bases without a gene match: 3. The CDR3 runs 14 amino acids, cysteine and phenylalanine included. Shown are 33 bases from within the CDR3, in frame from base 1. Every participant had a single incident cervical HPV16 infection, and women with prevalent HPV16 infections were excluded. Cervical HPV DNA was detected with MY09/MY11 PCR, and genotyping was done with dot-blot hybridization. Approximately 16 mL of heparinized blood were centrifuged, and the buffy coat was split into aliquots, frozen at -30 degrees C, and then kept at -80 degrees C. QIAGEN kits were used to extract genomic DNA from the buffy coat specimens. The immunoSEQ assay used multiplex PCR to amplify TCR beta CDR3 regions from an average of about 1.1 ug of genomic DNA per sample. To correct primer bias, the assay used a complete synthetic TCR repertoire to set an amplification baseline. Amplicons were sequenced on the Illumina platform. As for how the authors treated the data: Sequence errors were corrected by clustering with frequency ratios and a modified nearest-neighbor algorithm, and the sequences were then analyzed in the immunoSEQ Analyzer using IMGT gene definitions. At each rarefaction depth, TCR richness and evenness were averaged over 20 rarefaction repeats, and samples with fewer sequences than the depth were excluded. V, D and J gene relative abundances were compared between groups with Wilcoxon rank sum tests, applying FDR correction. In the blinded duplicates, the intraclass correlation was nearly 96% for TCR richness and averaged approximately 82% across 60 to 70 gene segments. TCRdb's version of the immuneACCESS table is confined to in-frame rearrangements and falls short of the full clone set. An unresolved V gene accounts for under half of the shortfall where checked; the remainder is of unknown origin. From that table come the V and J calls and clone size; the DNA was used to work out D and trimming. This sample's table has entries for about 30,000 clones. The ten most abundant clones make up roughly 1.5% of the sample.

With respect to this clone: Its cognate antigen has yet to be identified. Read data end 3 residues before the CDR3 end; the end is taken from the germline J gene.

The sequence came from a woman aged 18 to 75 with a cervical HPV16 infection that either progressed to CIN3+ or cleared (not recorded which). Sample: blood buffy coat. This chain is built from TRBV6-2 or TRBV6-3 and TRBJ2-2, with 9 bases in between that match TRBD2. CDR3 DNA, as far as it was read: TGTGCCAGCAGTTACGGACTAGCGACGGGGGAG. It encodes CASSYGLATGE. The whole CDR3 protein is CASSYGLATGELFF.